These 14 T cell receptor beta chains were sequenced from one sample in a study of blood T cell repertoires in COVID-19. Produced via immunoSEQ multiplex PCR; TCRdb's table is partial and in-frame only. The table lists about 180,000 clones, 84% of them singletons. What was sequenced was peripheral blood. The receptor source for this set is a human donor in a cohort sampled during active COVID-19.

In its sample, this clone was seen once. The chain has TRBV6-6 and TRBJ1-1, with D unclear. Trimming left V 0 bases short and J 0 bases short, with 8 bases between. Germline V gene lookup returns CDR1 MNHNY and CDR2 SVGAGI (reference sequence). CDR3 size: 15 residues. The CDR3 DNA reads as TGTGCCAGCAGTTACTCGACCAGGTTGAACACTGAAGCTTTCTTT. It yields the protein CASSYSTRLNTEAFF.

This clone was detected only a few times. The gene calls are TRBV5-4 and TRBJ2-7; weak D call: TRBD2 (6 bases). V shed 5 bases and J shed 0 bases, with 9 bases lying between them. Germline V CDR1 and CDR2: SGHNT, YYREEE (reference sequence). The CDR3 length is 13 residues. This CDR3 reads CASREGSSYEQYF. The CDR3, as DNA: TGTGCCAGCAGGGAGGGCAGCTCCTACGAGCAGTACTTC. Filled out from reference TRBV5-4 and TRBJ2-7, the complete variable domain reads ETGVTQSPTHLIKTRGQQVTLRCSSQSGHNTVSWYQQALGQGPQFIFQYYREEENGRGNFPPRFSGLQFPNYSSELNVNALELDDSALYLCASREGSSYEQYFGPGTRLTVT.

The gene calls are TRBV15 and TRBJ2-1, with TRBD1 matching over 7 bases. Per germline, CDR1 LNHNV and CDR2 YYDKDF (reference sequence). The trim removed 1 base at V and 5 bases at J, leaving 5 bases unmatched. The CDR3 length is 15 residues. The CDR3 sequence: CATSRGGQEHNEQFF. The CDR3 bases are TGTGCCACCAGCAGAGGTGGACAGGAGCACAATGAGCAGTTCTTC.

The CDR3 DNA follows: TGCGCCAGCAGTGACCCTCGGACATGTCTGAACGGCTACACCTTC. Translating gives CASSDPRTCLNGYTF. V gene TRBV10-1 combines with J gene TRBJ1-2; D might be TRBD1 (5 bases). Trimming pared 3 bases from V and 8 bases from J, leaving 19 bases between. The CDR3 is made up of 15 amino acids. Germline V gene sequence: CDR1 WNHNN, CDR2 SYGVQD (reference sequence).

The CDR3 is CASSTGTGTYEQYF. CDR3 bases: TGTGCCAGTAGTACCGGGACAGGGACCTACGAGCAGTACTTC. The chain uses TRBV19 and TRBJ2-7, with 9 bases lining up with TRBD1. J lost 2 bases, V lost 4 bases, and 3 bases had no gene match. Germline lookup yields CDR1 LNHDA and CDR2 SQIVND (reference sequence). The CDR3 consists of 14 residues. Filled out from reference TRBV19 and TRBJ2-7, the complete variable domain reads DGGITQSPKYLFRKEGQNVTLSCEQNLNHDAMYWYRQDPGQGLRLIYYSQIVNDFQKGDIAEGYSVSREKKESFPLTVTSAQKNPTAFYLCASSTGTGTYEQYFGPGTRLTVT.

J is TRBJ1-2 and V is TRBV20-1, with 8 bases identical to TRBD1. V lost 3 bases to trimming and J lost 6 bases; unmatched junction nucleotides: 6. The CDR3 loop spans 13 amino acids. Germline V gives CDR1 DFQATT, CDR2 SNEGSKA (reference sequence). This chain's CDR3 is CSASARGRDGYTF. Here the CDR3 DNA reads TGCAGTGCTAGTGCCAGGGGGCGAGATGGCTACACCTTC.

V is TRBV7-9 and J is TRBJ2-5; TRBD2 matches at 8 bases. The CDR3 has 14 residues. V lost 8 bases and J lost 4; bases outside the gene matches: 9. From germline, CDR1 is SEHNR and CDR2 FQNEAQ (reference sequence). The DNA of the CDR3 is TGTGCCAGCGGATCCGGGACTAGTTTAGAGACCCAGTACTTC. The encoded protein is CASGSGTSLETQYF.

The V call is TRBV10-2, the J call TRBJ1-1; no clear D gene. This CDR3 region has 14 residues. With 1 base removed from V and 3 bases from J, the gap between germline ends came to 9 bases. The germline V gene encodes CDR1 WSHSY and CDR2 SAAADI. CDR3: CASSEWALDTEAFF. CDR3 sequence (DNA): TGCGCCAGCAGTGAGTGGGCGCTGGACACTGAAGCTTTCTTT.

The chain employs TRBV7-8 and TRBJ1-1, with a weak D call TRBD1 (5 bases). The CDR3 totals 14 residues. V was pared by 0 bases and J by 5 bases, with 10 bases between. The germline CDR1 and CDR2 sequences are SGHVS and FQNEAQ. The CDR3 reads CASSLATQVTEAFF. CDR3 in DNA: TGTGCCAGCAGCTTAGCAACACAGGTTACTGAAGCTTTCTTT. The variable domain in full, with the rest retrieved from reference TRBV7-8 and TRBJ1-1, is GAGVSQSPRYKVAKRGQDVALRCDPISGHVSLFWYQQALGQGPEFLTYFQNEAQLDKSGLPSDRFFAERPEGSVSTLKIQRTQQEDSAVYLCASSLATQVTEAFFGQGTRLTVV.

This clone came up once. The V and J genes are TRBV11-2 and TRBJ2-7, with TRBD2 matching over 11 bases. V lost 6 bases, J lost 0 bases, and 10 bases stayed unmatched. Germline lookup yields CDR1 SGHAT and CDR2 FQNNGV. CDR3 size: 17 residues. CDR3 amino acids: CASRPRTSGSNSYEQYF. In DNA, the CDR3 is TGTGCCAGCAGGCCGAGGACTAGCGGGTCTAACTCCTACGAGCAGTACTTC. The whole variable domain, remainder taken from reference TRBV11-2 and TRBJ2-7, is EAGVAQSPRYKIIEKRQSVAFWCNPISGHATLYWYQQILGQGPKLLIQFQNNGVVDDSQLPKDRFSAERLKGVDSTLKIQPAKLEDSAVYLCASRPRTSGSNSYEQYFGPGTRLTVT.

The chain employs TRBV7-6 and TRBJ2-5, with TRBD1 matching over 8 bases. The CDR3 sequence is 16 residues long. The germline V gene encodes CDR1 SGHVS and CDR2 FNYEAQ. Trimming cost V 3 bases and J 3 bases; bases outside gene matches: 9. CDR3 nucleotides: TGTGCCAGCAGCTTCCCCTTAACGGACAGGGAAGAGACCCAGTACTTC. Its protein is CASSFPLTDREETQYF.

CDR3 DNA: TGTGCCAGCAGTTTCGACTATGGCTACACCTTC. This gives the protein CASSFDYGYTF. This chain uses TRBV12-3 or TRBV12-4 with TRBJ1-2; no clear D gene. CDR3 length: 11 amino acids. V was cut by 3 bases and J by 3 bases, with 2 bases left in between.

The chain has TRBV3-1 (or the pseudogene TRBV3-2) and TRBJ1-1; 7 nucleotides match TRBD1. This CDR3 is 16 amino acids long. V dropped 4 bases and J dropped 0; count of bases not matched to a gene: 8. CDR1 and CDR2 from the germline V gene are LGHDT and YNNKEL (reference sequence). The CDR3 spells CASSRATGLMNTEAFF. The CDR3, as DNA: TGTGCCAGCAGCCGAGCGACAGGGCTCATGAACACTGAAGCTTTCTTT.

This clone came up a few times. J is TRBJ2-7 and V is TRBV5-5, with D tentatively TRBD2 (6 bases). Germline-derived CDR1 and CDR2 are SGHKS and YYEKEE (reference sequence). Trimming stripped 4 bases from V and 3 bases from J, with 20 bases between. This CDR3 has 16 residues. The CDR3 is CASSTGRGGSNYEQYF. In nucleotides, the CDR3 is TGTGCCAGCAGCACGGGACGTGGGGGGTCTAACTACGAGCAGTACTTC.